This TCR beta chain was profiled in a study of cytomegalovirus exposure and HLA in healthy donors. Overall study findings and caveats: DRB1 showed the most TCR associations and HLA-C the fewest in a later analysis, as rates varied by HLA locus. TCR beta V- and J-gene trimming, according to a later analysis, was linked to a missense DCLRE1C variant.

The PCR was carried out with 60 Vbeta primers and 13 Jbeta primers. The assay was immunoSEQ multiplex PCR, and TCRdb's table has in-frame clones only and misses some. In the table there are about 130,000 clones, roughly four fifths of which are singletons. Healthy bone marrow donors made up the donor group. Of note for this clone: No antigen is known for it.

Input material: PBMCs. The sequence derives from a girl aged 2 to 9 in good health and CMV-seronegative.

CDR3 sequence (DNA): TGTGCCAGCAGTGGCCCACAGGGGGAGGATCAGCCCCAGCATTTT. This gives the protein CASSGPQGEDQPQHF. The V gene is TRBV25-1, the J gene TRBJ1-5, with 8 bases lining up with TRBD1. The V gene end was trimmed by 4 bases and the J gene end by 5 bases; junction bases not matched to a gene: 7. The length of the CDR3 is 15 residues. Looked up from germline, CDR1 is MGHDK and CDR2 is SYGVNS.